Listed below are T cell receptor beta chains from one sample, sequenced in a study of blood T cell repertoires in COVID-19. Clones were sequenced by immunoSEQ multiplex PCR, and TCRdb holds only the in-frame ones, with some missing. The sample records under 95,000 clones, around 85% being singletons. Input material: peripheral blood. The receptors shown here come from a man in his 70s with acute or convalescent COVID-19. The CDR3 runs from the conserved cysteine through the conserved F or W. A D gene is named only where the DNA matches it firmly. The size field is filled for only some rows; it gives once, few, many or a size class.

D gene,J gene,clone size,V gene,CDR3 protein,CDR3 DNA
.,TRBJ2-3,.,TRBV6-5,CASSTGPPATDTQYF,TGTGCCAGCAGTACAGGACCCCCGGCGACAGATACGCAGTATTTT
TRBD1,TRBJ1-6,.,TRBV5-1,CASRPGTGGSSPLHF,TGCGCCAGCAGACCGGGGACAGGGGGCAGTTCACCCCTCCACTTT
.,TRBJ2-2,few,TRBV5-6,CASSSDTNTGELFF,TGTGCCAGCAGCTCCGACACGAACACCGGGGAGCTGTTTTTT
.,TRBJ2-7,.,TRBV21-1,CASSKTKVSYEQYF,TGTGCCAGCAGCAAAACTAAGGTGTCCTACGAGCAGTACTTC
.,TRBJ2-5,.,TRBV19,CASSIGLQETQYF,TGTGCCAGTAGTATTGGACTACAAGAGACCCAGTACTTC
.,TRBJ2-3,.,TRBV7-9,CASSPRTADTQYF,TGTGCCAGCAGCCCCCGGACAGCAGATACGCAGTATTTT
TRBD2,TRBJ2-3,.,TRBV27,CASSYRAGLPGDTQYF,TGTGCCAGCAGTTATCGAGCGGGGCTCCCCGGAGATACGCAGTATTTT
TRBD1,TRBJ1-1,.,TRBV10-3,CAIRRQGEAFF,TGTGCCATCAGAAGACAGGGAGAAGCTTTCTTT
TRBD2,TRBJ2-3,.,TRBV5-4,CASSSLDRGGTDTQYF,TGTGCCAGCAGCTCTCTAGACCGGGGGGGCACAGATACGCAGTATTTT
.,TRBJ1-1,.,TRBV5-1,CASTADMNTEAFF,TGCGCCAGCACCGCAGATATGAACACTGAAGCTTTCTTT
.,TRBJ1-4,.,TRBV9,CASSVGVDGEKLFF,TGTGCCAGCAGCGTCGGGGTGGATGGTGAAAAACTGTTTTTT
.,TRBJ1-6,.,TRBV20-1,CSAEYSGPLHF,TGCAGTGCTGAGTACTCGGGACCCCTCCACTTT
TRBD2,TRBJ2-7,.,TRBV11-2,CASRGRLAGSYEQYF,TGTGCCAGCAGGGGGAGACTAGCGGGTTCCTACGAGCAGTACTTC
.,TRBJ1-5,.,TRBV19,CASSIVDQPQHF,TGTGCCAGTAGTATAGTCGATCAGCCCCAGCATTTT
.,TRBJ1-2,.,TRBV2,CASSVNRRGYTF,TGTGCCAGCAGTGTTAACAGGCGCGGCTACACCTTC
.,TRBJ2-2,few,TRBV18,CASSPPTNTGELFF,TGTGCCAGCTCACCACCGACAAACACCGGGGAGCTGTTTTTT
TRBD1,TRBJ1-4,.,TRBV2,CASKDRGLFNEKLFF,TGTGCCAGCAAGGACAGGGGATTGTTTAATGAAAAACTGTTTTTT
.,TRBJ2-1,few,TRBV10-3,CAISTGEVSNEQFF,TGTGCCATCAGTACCGGGGAGGTCAGCAATGAGCAGTTCTTC
.,TRBJ1-3,.,TRBV9,CASSVVSAAGDTIYF,TGTGCCAGCAGCGTAGTGAGCGCCGCCGGGGACACCATATATTTT
TRBD2,TRBJ2-1,few,TRBV3-1/TRBV3-2,CASSITSGGAIEQFF,TGTGCCAGCAGCATTACTAGCGGGGGGGCAATTGAGCAGTTCTTC
TRBD1,TRBJ2-2,.,TRBV6-2/TRBV6-3,CASSPDRANTGELFF,TGTGCCAGCAGTCCCGACAGGGCGAACACCGGGGAGCTGTTTTTT
.,TRBJ1-2,.,TRBV5-6,CASSLSGRVDGYTF,TGTGCCAGCAGCTTGTCGGGCAGGGTGGACGGCTACACCTTC
TRBD2,TRBJ2-2,few,TRBV28,CASTPFIAGGNTGELFF,TGTGCCAGCACCCCTTTTATAGCGGGGGGGAACACCGGGGAGCTGTTTTTT
.,TRBJ2-2,.,TRBV19,CASSTHRVTGELFF,TGTGCCAGTAGTACCCACAGGGTGACCGGGGAGCTGTTTTTT
TRBD2,TRBJ2-1,.,TRBV5-1,CASSSPGLANEQFF,TGCGCCAGCAGCTCACCGGGACTAGCAAATGAGCAGTTCTTC
TRBD1,TRBJ2-7,.,TRBV28,CASSSRTGGYEQYF,TGTGCCAGCAGTTCCCGGACAGGGGGATACGAGCAGTACTTC
TRBD1,TRBJ2-5,.,TRBV7-7,CASSPATGEETQYF,TGTGCCAGCAGCCCCGCCACAGGGGAAGAGACCCAGTACTTC
.,TRBJ1-1,.,TRBV2,CASRLSLTENTEAFF,TGTGCCAGCAGACTCAGTCTGACAGAGAACACTGAAGCTTTCTTT
.,TRBJ1-5,.,TRBV27,CASSINSNQPQHF,TGTGCCAGCAGTATAAATAGCAATCAGCCCCAGCATTTT
TRBD1,TRBJ2-3,.,TRBV5-1,CASSLDRVSDTQYF,TGCGCCAGCAGCTTAGACAGGGTCTCAGATACGCAGTATTTT
TRBD1,TRBJ2-1,.,TRBV6-5,CAAQDRGNEQFF,TGTGCCGCCCAGGACAGGGGCAATGAGCAGTTCTTC
TRBD2,TRBJ2-1,.,TRBV5-1,CASTETAGGYEQFF,TGCGCCAGCACCGAAACAGCGGGGGGGTATGAGCAGTTCTTC
.,TRBJ1-2,.,TRBV27,CASSLVVGYGYTF,TGTGCCAGCAGTTTAGTGGTCGGCTATGGCTACACCTTC
.,TRBJ1-1,.,TRBV21-1,CASSIWAGNTEAFF,TGTGCCAGCAGCATATGGGCCGGGAACACTGAAGCTTTCTTT
.,TRBJ2-3,.,TRBV10-3,CAILRTDTQYF,TGTGCCATCCTACGGACAGATACGCAGTATTTT
TRBD1,TRBJ1-1,few,TRBV28,CASSPISGKGAPEAFF,TGTGCCAGCAGCCCAATAAGCGGTAAGGGGGCCCCTGAAGCTTTCTTT
.,TRBJ1-5,.,TRBV2,CASTESRERAQHF,TGTGCCAGCACCGAAAGTAGGGAGCGGGCCCAGCATTTT
TRBD1,TRBJ2-2,.,TRBV25-1,CASSDPTGVTGELFF,TGTGCCAGCAGTGACCCGACAGGGGTAACCGGGGAGCTGTTTTTT
TRBD1,TRBJ1-1,once,TRBV2,CASSKDRDEAFF,TGTGCCAGCAGCAAAGACAGGGATGAAGCTTTCTTT
TRBD1,TRBJ2-4,once,TRBV19,CASSTGQGDVAKNIQYF,TGTGCCAGTAGTACCGGACAGGGAGACGTAGCCAAAAACATTCAGTACTTC
.,TRBJ2-1,.,TRBV2,CASSENRLGIEQFF,TGTGCCAGCAGTGAAAACCGACTAGGGATTGAGCAGTTCTTC
.,TRBJ2-3,few,TRBV5-4,CASSLRGMADTQYF,TGTGCCAGCAGCTTGAGGGGGATGGCAGATACGCAGTATTTT